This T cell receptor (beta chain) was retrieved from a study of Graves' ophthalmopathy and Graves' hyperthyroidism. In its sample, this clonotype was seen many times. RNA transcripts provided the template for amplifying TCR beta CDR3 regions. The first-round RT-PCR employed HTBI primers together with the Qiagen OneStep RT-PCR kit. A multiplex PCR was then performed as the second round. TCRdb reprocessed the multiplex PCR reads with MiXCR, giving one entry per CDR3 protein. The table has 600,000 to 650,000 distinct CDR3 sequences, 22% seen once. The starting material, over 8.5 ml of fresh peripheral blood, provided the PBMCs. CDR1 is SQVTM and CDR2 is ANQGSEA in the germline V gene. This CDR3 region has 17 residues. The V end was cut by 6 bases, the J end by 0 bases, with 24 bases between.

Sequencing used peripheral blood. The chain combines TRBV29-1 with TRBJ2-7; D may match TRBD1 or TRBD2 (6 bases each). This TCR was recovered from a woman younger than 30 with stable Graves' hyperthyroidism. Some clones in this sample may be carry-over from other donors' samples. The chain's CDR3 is CSVRGTQGPQNSYEQYF. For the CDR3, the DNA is TGCAGCGTCCGGGGGACACAAGGACCCCAGAACTCCTACGAGCAGTACTTC.